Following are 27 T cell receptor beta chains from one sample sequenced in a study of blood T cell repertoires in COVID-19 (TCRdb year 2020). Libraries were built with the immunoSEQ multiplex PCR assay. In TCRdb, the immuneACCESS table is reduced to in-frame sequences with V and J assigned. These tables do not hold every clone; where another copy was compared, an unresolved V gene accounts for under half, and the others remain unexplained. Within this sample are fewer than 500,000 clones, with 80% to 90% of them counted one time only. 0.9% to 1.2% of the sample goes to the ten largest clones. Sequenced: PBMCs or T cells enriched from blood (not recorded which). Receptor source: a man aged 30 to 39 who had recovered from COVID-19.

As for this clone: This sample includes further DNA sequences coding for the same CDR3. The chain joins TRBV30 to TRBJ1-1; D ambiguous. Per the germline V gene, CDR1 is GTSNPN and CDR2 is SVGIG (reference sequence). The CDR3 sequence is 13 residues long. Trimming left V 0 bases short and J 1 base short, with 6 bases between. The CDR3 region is CAWSVQPNTEAFF. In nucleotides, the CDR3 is TGTGCCTGGAGTGTACAACCGAACACTGAAGCTTTCTTT.

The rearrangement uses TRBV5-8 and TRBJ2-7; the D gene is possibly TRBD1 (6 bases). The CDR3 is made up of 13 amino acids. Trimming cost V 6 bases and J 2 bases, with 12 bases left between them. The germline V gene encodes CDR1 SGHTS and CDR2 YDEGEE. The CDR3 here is CASMTGFAYEQYF. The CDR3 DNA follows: TGTGCCAGCATGACAGGTTTCGCCTACGAGCAGTACTTC. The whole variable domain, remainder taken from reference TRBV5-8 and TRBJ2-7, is EAGVTQSPTHLIKTRGQQATLRCSPISGHTSVYWYQQALGLGLQFLLWYDEGEERNRGNFPPRFSGRQFPNYSSELNVNALELEDSALYLCASMTGFAYEQYFGPGTRLTVT.

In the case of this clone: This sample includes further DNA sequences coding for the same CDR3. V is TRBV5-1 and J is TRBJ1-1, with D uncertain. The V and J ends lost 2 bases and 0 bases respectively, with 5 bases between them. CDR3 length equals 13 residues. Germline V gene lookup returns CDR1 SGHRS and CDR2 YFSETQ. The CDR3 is CASSLQLNTEAFF. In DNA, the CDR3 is TGCGCCAGCAGCTTACAGCTGAACACTGAAGCTTTCTTT.

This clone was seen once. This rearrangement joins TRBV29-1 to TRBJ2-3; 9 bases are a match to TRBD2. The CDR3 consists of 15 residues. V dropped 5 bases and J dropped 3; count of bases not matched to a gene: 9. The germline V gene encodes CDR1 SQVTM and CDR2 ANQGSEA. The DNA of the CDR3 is TGCAGCGTTAACGGCGGGAGGGCCGGAACAGATACGCAGTATTTT. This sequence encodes CSVNGGRAGTDTQYF.

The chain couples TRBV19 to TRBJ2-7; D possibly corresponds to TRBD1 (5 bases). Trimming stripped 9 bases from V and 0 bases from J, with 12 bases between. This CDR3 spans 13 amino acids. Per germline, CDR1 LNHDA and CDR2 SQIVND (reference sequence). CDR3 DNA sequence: TGTGCCAGCCAACCGACAGACTCCTACGAGCAGTACTTC. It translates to CASQPTDSYEQYF.

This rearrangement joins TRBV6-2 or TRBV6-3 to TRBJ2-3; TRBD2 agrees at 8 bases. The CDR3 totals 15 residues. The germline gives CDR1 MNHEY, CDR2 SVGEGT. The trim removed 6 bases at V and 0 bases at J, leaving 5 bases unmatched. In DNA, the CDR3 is TGTGCCAGCAGCCGACTAGCGTCTAGCACAGATACGCAGTATTTT. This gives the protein CASSRLASSTDTQYF.

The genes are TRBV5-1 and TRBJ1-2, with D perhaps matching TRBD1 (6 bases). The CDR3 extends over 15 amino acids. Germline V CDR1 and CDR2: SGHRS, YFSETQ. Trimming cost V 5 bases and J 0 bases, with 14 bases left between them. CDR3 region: CASSRLGAPNYGYTF. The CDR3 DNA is TGCGCCAGCAGTCGGCTGGGGGCGCCTAACTATGGCTACACCTTC.

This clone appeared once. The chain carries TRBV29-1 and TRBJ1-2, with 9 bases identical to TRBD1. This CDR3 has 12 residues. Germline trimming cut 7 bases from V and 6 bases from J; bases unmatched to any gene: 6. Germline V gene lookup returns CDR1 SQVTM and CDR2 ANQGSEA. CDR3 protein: CSGGGTGNGYTF. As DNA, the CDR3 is TGCAGCGGGGGTGGGACAGGGAATGGCTACACCTTC.

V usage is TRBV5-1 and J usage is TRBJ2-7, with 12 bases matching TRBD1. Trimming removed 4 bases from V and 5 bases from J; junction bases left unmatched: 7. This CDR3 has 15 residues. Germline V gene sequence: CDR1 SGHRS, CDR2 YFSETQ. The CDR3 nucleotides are TGCGCCAGCAGCCTAGGGACAGGGGGCGCGGACGAGCAGTACTTC. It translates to CASSLGTGGADEQYF.

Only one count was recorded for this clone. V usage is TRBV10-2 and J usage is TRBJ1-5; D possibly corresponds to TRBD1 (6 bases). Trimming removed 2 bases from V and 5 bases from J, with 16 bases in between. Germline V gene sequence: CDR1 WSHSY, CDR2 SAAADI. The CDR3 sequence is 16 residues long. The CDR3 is CASSESRDTPDQPQHF. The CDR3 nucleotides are TGCGCCAGCAGTGAGAGCCGGGACACGCCAGATCAGCCCCAGCATTTT.

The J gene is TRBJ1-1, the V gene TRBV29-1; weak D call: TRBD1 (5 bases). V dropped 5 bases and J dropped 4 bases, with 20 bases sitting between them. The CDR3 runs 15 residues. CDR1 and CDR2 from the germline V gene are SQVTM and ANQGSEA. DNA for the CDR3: TGCAGCGTTCCTACAGGCCGAGTACCGATCACTGAAGCTTTCTTT. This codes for CSVPTGRVPITEAFF.

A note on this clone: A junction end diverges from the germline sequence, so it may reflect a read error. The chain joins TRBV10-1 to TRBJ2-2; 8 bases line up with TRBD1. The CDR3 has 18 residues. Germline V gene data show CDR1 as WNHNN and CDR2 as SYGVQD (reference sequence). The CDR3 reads CASSDRTGFLGNTGELFF. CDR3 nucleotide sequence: TGCGCCAGCAGTGATAGGACAGGGTTTCTCGGGAACACCGGGGAGTTGTTTTTT.

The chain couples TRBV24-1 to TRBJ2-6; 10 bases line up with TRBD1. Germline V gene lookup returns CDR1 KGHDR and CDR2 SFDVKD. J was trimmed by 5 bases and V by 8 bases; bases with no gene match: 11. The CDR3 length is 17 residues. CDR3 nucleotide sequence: TGTGCCACCACAAGGGACAGGGGCCCACTTAGGGCCAACGTCCTGACTTTC. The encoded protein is CATTRDRGPLRANVLTF.

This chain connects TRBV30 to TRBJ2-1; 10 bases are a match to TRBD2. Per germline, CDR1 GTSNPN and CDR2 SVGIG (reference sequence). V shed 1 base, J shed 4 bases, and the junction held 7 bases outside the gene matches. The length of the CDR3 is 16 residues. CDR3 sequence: CAWSELAGAFYNEQFF. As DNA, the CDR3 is TGTGCCTGGAGTGAGCTAGCGGGAGCCTTTTACAATGAGCAGTTCTTC.

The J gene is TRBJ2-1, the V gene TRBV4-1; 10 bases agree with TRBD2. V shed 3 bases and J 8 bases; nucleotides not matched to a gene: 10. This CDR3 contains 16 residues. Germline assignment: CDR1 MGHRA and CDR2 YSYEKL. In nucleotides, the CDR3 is TGCGCCAGCAGCCACCCCCCATCTAGCGGGAGCCATGAGCAGTTCTTC. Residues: CASSHPPSSGSHEQFF.

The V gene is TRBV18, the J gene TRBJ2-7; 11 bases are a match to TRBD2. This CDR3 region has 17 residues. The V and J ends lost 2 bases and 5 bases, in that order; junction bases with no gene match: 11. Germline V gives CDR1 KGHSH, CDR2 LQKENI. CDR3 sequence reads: CASSPNSVAGGFDEQYF. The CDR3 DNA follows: TGTGCCAGCTCACCAAATTCGGTAGCGGGAGGGTTCGACGAGCAGTACTTC.

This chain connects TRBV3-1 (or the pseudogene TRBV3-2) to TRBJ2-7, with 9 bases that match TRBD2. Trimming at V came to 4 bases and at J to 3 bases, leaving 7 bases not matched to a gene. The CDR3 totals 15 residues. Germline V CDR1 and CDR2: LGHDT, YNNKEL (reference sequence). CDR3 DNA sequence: TGTGCCAGCAGCCCTCTGGGGACTAGCAACTACGAGCAGTACTTC. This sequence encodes CASSPLGTSNYEQYF.

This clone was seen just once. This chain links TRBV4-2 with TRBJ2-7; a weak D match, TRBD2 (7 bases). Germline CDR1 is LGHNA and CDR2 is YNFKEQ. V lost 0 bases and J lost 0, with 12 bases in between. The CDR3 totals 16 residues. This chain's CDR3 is CASSQDGGASSYEQYF. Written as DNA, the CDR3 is TGTGCCAGCAGCCAAGATGGGGGGGCCAGCTCCTACGAGCAGTACTTC.

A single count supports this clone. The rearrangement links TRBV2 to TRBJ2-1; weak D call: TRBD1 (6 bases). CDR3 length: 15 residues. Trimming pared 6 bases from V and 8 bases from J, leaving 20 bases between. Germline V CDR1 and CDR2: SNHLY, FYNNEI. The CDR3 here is CASRQGQSRGDEQFF. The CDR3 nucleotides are TGTGCCAGCAGGCAGGGACAAAGTAGAGGGGATGAGCAGTTCTTC.

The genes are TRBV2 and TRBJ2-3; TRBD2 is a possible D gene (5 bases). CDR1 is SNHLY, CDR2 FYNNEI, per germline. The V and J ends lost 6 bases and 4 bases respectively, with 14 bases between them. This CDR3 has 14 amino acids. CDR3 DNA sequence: TGTGCCAGCAGCCTCGGACTGAACGCAGATACGCAGTATTTT. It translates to CASSLGLNADTQYF.

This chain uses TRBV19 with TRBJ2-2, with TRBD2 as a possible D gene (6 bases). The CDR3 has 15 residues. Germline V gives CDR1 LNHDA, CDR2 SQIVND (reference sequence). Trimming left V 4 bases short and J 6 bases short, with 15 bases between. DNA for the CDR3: TGTGCCAGTAGTACTGGGCGGGAAGTTTCCGGGGAGCTGTTTTTT. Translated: CASSTGREVSGELFF.

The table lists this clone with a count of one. The CDR3 loop is CASSTHRGANYGYTF. In DNA form, the CDR3 reads TGTGCCAGCAGCACCCACAGGGGCGCAAACTATGGCTACACCTTC. The V call is TRBV21-1, the J call TRBJ1-2; the tabulated D call, TRBD1, remains unverified against the DNA. TRBV21-1 is a pseudogene locus. CDR3 length: 15 amino acids.

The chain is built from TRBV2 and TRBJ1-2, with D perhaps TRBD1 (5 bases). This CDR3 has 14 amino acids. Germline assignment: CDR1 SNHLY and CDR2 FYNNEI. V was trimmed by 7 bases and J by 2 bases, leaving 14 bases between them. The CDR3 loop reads CASNAGPLNYGYTF. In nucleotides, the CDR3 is TGTGCCAGCAACGCAGGGCCCCTGAACTATGGCTACACCTTC.

CDR3 sequence reads: CASSIIAGGHQLTDTQYF. CDR3 nucleotides: TGTGCCAGCAGCATCATAGCGGGAGGGCATCAGTTGACAGATACGCAGTATTTT. This sequence joins TRBV7-2 and TRBJ2-3; 11 nucleotides line up with TRBD2. The CDR3 is 18 amino acids. Germline CDR1 reads SGHTA; CDR2 reads FQGNSA. V was pared by 5 bases and J by 3 bases, with 13 bases of the junction left unmatched. The variable domain in full, with the rest retrieved from reference TRBV7-2 and TRBJ2-3, is GAGVSQSPSNKVTEKGKDVELRCDPISGHTALYWYRQSLGQGLEFLIYFQGNSAPDKSGLPSDRFSAERTGGSVSTLTIQRTQQEDSAVYLCASSIIAGGHQLTDTQYFGPGTRLTVL.

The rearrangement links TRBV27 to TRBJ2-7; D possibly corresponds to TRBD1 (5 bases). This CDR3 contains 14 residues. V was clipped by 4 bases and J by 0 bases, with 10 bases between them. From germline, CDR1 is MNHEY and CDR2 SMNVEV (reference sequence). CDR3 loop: CASSSYRNSYEQYF. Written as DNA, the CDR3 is TGTGCCAGCAGTTCCTACAGGAACTCCTACGAGCAGTACTTC.

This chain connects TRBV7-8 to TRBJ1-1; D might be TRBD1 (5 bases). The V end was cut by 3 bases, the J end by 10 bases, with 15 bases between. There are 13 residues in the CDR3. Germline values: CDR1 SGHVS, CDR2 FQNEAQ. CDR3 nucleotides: TGTGCCAGCAGCTTTGGGGGGACTCCCGGAGCTTTCTTT. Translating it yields CASSFGGTPGAFF. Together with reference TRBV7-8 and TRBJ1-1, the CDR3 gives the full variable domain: GAGVSQSPRYKVAKRGQDVALRCDPISGHVSLFWYQQALGQGPEFLTYFQNEAQLDKSGLPSDRFFAERPEGSVSTLKIQRTQQEDSAVYLCASSFGGTPGAFFGQGTRLTVV.

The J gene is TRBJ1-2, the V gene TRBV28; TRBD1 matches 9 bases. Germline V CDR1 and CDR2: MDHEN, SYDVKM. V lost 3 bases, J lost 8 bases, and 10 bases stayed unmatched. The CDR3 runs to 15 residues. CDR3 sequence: CASSFLRDRVEGYTF. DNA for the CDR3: TGTGCCAGCAGTTTCCTCCGGGACAGGGTGGAAGGCTACACCTTC.